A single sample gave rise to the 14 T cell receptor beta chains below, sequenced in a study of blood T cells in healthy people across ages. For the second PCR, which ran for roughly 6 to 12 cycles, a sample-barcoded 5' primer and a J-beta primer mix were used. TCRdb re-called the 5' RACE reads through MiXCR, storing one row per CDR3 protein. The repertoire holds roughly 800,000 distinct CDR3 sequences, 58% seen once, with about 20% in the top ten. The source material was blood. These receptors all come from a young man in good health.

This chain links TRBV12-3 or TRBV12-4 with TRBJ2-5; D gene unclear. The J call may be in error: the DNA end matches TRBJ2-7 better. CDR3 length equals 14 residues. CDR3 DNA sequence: TGTGCCAGCAGTTTCGTTCTAAGGGCCGACGAGCAGTACTTC. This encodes CASSFVLRADEQYF.

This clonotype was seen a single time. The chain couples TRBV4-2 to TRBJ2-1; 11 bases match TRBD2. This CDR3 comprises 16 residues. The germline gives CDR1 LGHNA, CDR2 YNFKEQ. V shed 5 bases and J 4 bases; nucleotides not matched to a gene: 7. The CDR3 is CASSIRGTSGYNEQFF. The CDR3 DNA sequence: TGTGCCAGCAGCATCAGGGGGACTAGCGGATACAATGAGCAGTTCTTC.

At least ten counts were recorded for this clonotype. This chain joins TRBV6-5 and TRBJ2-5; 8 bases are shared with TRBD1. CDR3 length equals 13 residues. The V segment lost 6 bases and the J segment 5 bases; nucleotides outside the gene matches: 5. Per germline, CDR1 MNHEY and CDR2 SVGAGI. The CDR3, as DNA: TGTGCCAGCAGAGCCGACAGGGGCGAGACCCAGTACTTC. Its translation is CASRADRGETQYF.

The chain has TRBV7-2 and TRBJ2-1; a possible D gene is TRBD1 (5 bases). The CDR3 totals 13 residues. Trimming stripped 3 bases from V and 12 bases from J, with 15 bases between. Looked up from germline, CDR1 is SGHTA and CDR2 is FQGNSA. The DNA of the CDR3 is TGTGCCAGCAGCTTGGTCCTAGGGGATCGGCAGTTCTTC. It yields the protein CASSLVLGDRQFF.

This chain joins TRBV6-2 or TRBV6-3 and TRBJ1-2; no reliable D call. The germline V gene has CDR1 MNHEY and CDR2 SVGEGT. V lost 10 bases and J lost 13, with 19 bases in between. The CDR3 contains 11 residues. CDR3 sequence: CATGHLQAGTF. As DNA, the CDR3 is TGTGCCACCGGCCATTTACAAGCTGGCACCTTC.

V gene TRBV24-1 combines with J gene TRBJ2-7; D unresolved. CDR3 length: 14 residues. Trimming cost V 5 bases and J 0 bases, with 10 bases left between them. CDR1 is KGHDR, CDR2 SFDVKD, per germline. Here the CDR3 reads CATSVRASSYEQYF. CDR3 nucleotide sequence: TGTGCCACCAGTGTTCGGGCCAGCTCCTACGAGCAGTACTTC.

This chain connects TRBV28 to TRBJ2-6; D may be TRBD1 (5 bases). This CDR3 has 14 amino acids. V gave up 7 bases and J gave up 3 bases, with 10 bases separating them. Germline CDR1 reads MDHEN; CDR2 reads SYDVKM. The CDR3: CASKIQGGANVLTF. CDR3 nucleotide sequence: TGTGCCAGCAAGATTCAGGGTGGGGCCAACGTCCTGACTTTC.

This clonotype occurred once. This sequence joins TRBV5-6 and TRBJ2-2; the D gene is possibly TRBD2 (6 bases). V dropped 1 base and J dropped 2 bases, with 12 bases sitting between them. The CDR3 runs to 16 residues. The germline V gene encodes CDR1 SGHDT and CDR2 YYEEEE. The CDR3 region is CASSLFGTYNTGELFF. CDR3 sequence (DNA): TGTGCCAGCAGCTTGTTCGGGACTTACAACACCGGGGAGCTGTTTTTT. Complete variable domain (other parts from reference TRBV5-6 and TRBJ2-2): DAGVTQSPTHLIKTRGQQVTLRCSPKSGHDTVSWYQQALGQGPQFIFQYYEEEERQRGNFPDRFSGHQFPNYSSELNVNALLLGDSALYLCASSLFGTYNTGELFFGEGSRLTVL.

CDR3 DNA sequence: TGCAGCGTTGAAAGCGGGGGGGCCCGGGAGCAGTTCTTC. This sequence encodes CSVESGGAREQFF. The gene calls are TRBV29-1 and TRBJ2-1, with TRBD2 matching 10 bases. The CDR3 is 13 residues long. V lost 2 bases to trimming and J lost 10 bases; unmatched junction nucleotides: 5. In germline, CDR1 is SQVTM, CDR2 ANQGSEA.

The CDR3 loop is CASSLELKETQYF. Written as DNA, the CDR3 is TGTGCCAGCAGCTTAGAGTTAAAGGAGACCCAGTACTTC. The chain has TRBV7-2 and TRBJ2-5; D gene ambiguous. V lost 1 base and J lost 5, with 8 bases in between. CDR3 size: 13 residues. Germline lookup yields CDR1 SGHTA and CDR2 FQGNSA.

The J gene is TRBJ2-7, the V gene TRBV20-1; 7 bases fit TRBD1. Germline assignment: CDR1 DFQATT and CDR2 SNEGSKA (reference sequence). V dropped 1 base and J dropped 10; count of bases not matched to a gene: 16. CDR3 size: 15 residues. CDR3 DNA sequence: TGCAGTGCTAGAGGTCTCGGGGACAGTGGCTTTATTCAGTACTTC. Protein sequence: CSARGLGDSGFIQYF.

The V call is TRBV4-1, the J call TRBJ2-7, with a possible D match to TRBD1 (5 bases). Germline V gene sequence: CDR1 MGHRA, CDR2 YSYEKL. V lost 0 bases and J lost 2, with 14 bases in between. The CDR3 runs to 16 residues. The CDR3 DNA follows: TGCGCCAGCAGCCAAGATATAGGGGAATACCCCTACGAGCAGTACTTC. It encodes CASSQDIGEYPYEQYF.

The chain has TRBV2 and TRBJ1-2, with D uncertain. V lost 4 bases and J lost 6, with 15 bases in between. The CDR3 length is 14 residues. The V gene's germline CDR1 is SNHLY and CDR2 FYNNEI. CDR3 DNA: TGTGCCAGCAGTGGACGGGGAAGTTTCGATGGCTACACCTTC. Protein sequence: CASSGRGSFDGYTF.

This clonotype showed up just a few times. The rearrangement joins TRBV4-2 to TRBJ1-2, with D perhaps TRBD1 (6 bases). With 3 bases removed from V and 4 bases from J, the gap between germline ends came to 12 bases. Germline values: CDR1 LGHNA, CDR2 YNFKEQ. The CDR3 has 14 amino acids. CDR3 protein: CASSHRDKFYGYTF. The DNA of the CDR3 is TGTGCCAGCAGCCACCGGGACAAGTTCTATGGCTACACCTTC.